This T cell receptor beta chain was captured by sequencing in a study of blood T cell repertoires in COVID-19 (dated by TCRdb to the early 2020s). Background on the whole study: Samples from collaborators originated in the United States, Italy and Spain and spanned both the acute and convalescent phases of COVID-19. The prospective study material was composed of cDNA or gDNA derived from T cells, B-cell-depleted T cells, or PBMCs. Sample metadata almost always included a de-identified subject ID, COVID-19 status, age in years and sex. Subjects who had been exposed to COVID-19, were actively infected with it, or had recovered from it provided the deeply sampled blood TCRbeta repertoires that made up the dataset. Samples came from the ongoing ImmuneRACE study (first 160 participants) plus 1,254 subjects from 6 global collaborators. The repertoires were released in a freely available public database intended as a resource for research on the immune response to SARS-CoV-2. Where available, HLA class I and class II types were taken from metadata supplied by the sample provider and were not determined by assay-based typing. Overall results and qualifications from the work: Clinical and demographic metadata were provided uncurated, with the amount varying by source and participant.

Another Seattle source contributed samples from volunteer blood donors who had recovered from COVID-19. Collaborating institutions collected whole blood in K2EDTA tubes following their own protocols. For TCRbeta analysis, collaborator samples were shipped as frozen whole blood, as isolated PBMCs, or as DNA extracted from either sample type. Regarding this clone: No antigen is known for it. Base qualities are not recorded, but no much larger clone differs from it by a single base.

The immunoSEQ Assay, a bias-controlled multiplex PCR, was used to amplify TCRbeta CDR3 regions from genomic DNA. The study's processing was this. The number of nucleated cells in each sample was estimated by amplification of reference gene primers within the assay. Sequence reads were collapsed and filtered to measure the absolute abundance of every unique TCRbeta CDR3 rearrangement. For each sample, productive Simpson clonality was calculated by taking the square root of Simpson's diversity index across productive rearrangements. The source is immuneACCESS, and TCRdb retained only in-frame sequences with V and J called. Part of the clones is not carried over; for the studies checked, unresolved V genes explain less than half of this, and the remainder is unexplained. The V and J calls and clone size are taken from that table; D and trimming were inferred from the DNA. This sample gives fewer than 200,000 clones in total; more than 75% of them show up just once. Together, the top ten hold 2% to 2.5% of the sample.

Compared with germline, V lacks 6 bases and J lacks 1 base; bases without a gene match: 1. CDR1 and CDR2 are drawn from the germline V gene: MNHEY, SVGAGI. The CDR3 holds 13 amino acids from the cysteine to the phenylalanine. The retained sequence is limited to the CDR3, 39 bases, with the frame set at the first base. The sequence was collected from a man in his forties or fifties who had recovered from COVID-19. The sequencing input was peripheral blood. The chain is made from TRBV6-5 and TRBJ2-7, and 9 junctional nucleotides match TRBD1. The bases read TGTGCCAGCAGAGGGACAGGGTCCTACGAGCAGTACTTC. The encoded protein is CASRGTGSYEQYF.